Below are 26 T cell receptor beta chains sequenced from a single sample in a study of T cells expressing NK-cell markers. With the 5' RACE reads reprocessed, TCRdb shows one record per CDR3 protein and no DNA. Recorded for this sample: a few hundred thousand distinct CDR3 sequences. The sample was blood T cells: a sorted CD56 or NKG2C T cell subset, CD4+ or CD8+ T cells, or bulk PBMC T cells (not recorded which). The receptors were sampled from a woman in her forties or fifties in good health.

V and J are TRBV12-3 or TRBV12-4 and TRBJ1-1. The CDR3 totals 14 residues. CDR3 in amino acids: CASRRGESNTEAFF.

J is TRBJ2-7 and V is TRBV12-3 or TRBV12-4. This CDR3 has 15 amino acids. This chain's CDR3 is CASSLALTQTYEQYF.

The chain combines TRBV7-6 with TRBJ2-5; as DNA is missing, the TRBD1 call by TCRdb cannot be tested. Germline V CDR1 and CDR2: SGHVS, FNYEAQ. The CDR3 totals 14 residues. This CDR3 is CASSSGQGGETQYF.

CDR3 protein: CASNYSGGRARYNEQFF. The J gene is TRBJ2-1, the V gene TRBV6-2 or TRBV6-3; with no DNA, the TCRdb D assignment of TRBD2 cannot be verified. The CDR3 covers 17 residues. Per the germline V gene, CDR1 is MNHEY and CDR2 is SVGEGT.

The gene calls are TRBV29-1 and TRBJ1-2. Germline CDR1 SQVTM, CDR2 ANQGSEA. CDR3 size: 13 residues. Here the CDR3 reads CSVESRNYRGYTF.

The CDR3 loop is CASSLVQGLPSTDTQYF. This rearrangement joins TRBV7-9 to TRBJ2-3; absent DNA, TCRdb's TRBD1 call cannot be checked. The CDR3 sequence is 17 residues long. Germline loops: CDR1 SEHNR, CDR2 FQNEAQ (reference sequence).

This chain uses TRBV19 with TRBJ2-6. This CDR3 spans 16 amino acids. The germline V gene has CDR1 LNHDA and CDR2 SQIVND (reference sequence). The CDR3: CASSVTSGSGANVLTF.

CDR3 in amino acids: CASSSGLSGRGYEQYF. The chain recombines TRBV6-6 with TRBJ2-7; TCRdb's assignment of TRBD2 cannot be checked, as there is no DNA. Germline assignment: CDR1 MNHNY and CDR2 SVGAGI (reference sequence). The CDR3 consists of 16 residues.

The CDR3 loop is CASSLLIGQVGNEQFF. V usage is TRBV5-1 and J usage is TRBJ2-1. From germline, CDR1 is SGHRS and CDR2 YFSETQ. The CDR3 is 16 amino acids.

The rearrangement uses TRBV28 and TRBJ2-1; TCRdb outputs TRBD2, but without DNA this stays unchecked. The CDR3 sequence is 12 residues long. The germline CDR1 and CDR2 sequences are MDHEN and SYDVKM. This CDR3 is CASGGNHNEQFF.

V gene TRBV20-1 combines with J gene TRBJ2-1; checking the TCRdb D call of TRBD2 is not possible without DNA. This CDR3 has 17 amino acids. Germline V gene data show CDR1 as DFQATT and CDR2 as SNEGSKA (reference sequence). CDR3 residues: CSALRLVGGREYNEQFF.

The J gene is TRBJ1-3, the V gene TRBV30. The CDR3 spans 13 residues. Per germline, CDR1 GTSNPN and CDR2 SVGIG (reference sequence). The CDR3 region is CAWTVSSGNTIYF.

V usage is TRBV12-5 and J usage is TRBJ2-5; TCRdb calls TRBD1, which cannot be checked without DNA. CDR3 length equals 16 residues. Looked up from germline, CDR1 is LGHNT and CDR2 is FRNRAP. CDR3 amino acids: CASGRYPDPKGETQYF. Using reference TRBV12-5 and TRBJ2-5 for the parts outside the CDR3, the full variable domain is DARVTQTPRHKVTEMGQEVTMRCQPILGHNTVFWYRQTMMQGLELLAYFRNRAPLDDSGMPKDRFSAEMPDATLATLKIQPSEPRDSAVYFCASGRYPDPKGETQYFGPGTRLLVL.

This sequence joins TRBV7-7 and TRBJ2-1; TCRdb picks TRBD2, but there is no DNA to check that call. The germline gives CDR1 SSHAT, CDR2 FNYEAQ (reference sequence). The length of the CDR3 is 17 residues. CDR3 in amino acids: CASSPGLAGGPHNEQFF.

The rearrangement uses TRBV6-2 or TRBV6-3 and TRBJ2-1. This CDR3 comprises 13 residues. Germline CDR1 reads MNHEY; CDR2 reads SVGEGT. This CDR3 is CASSYSTASEQFF.

The chain links TRBV27 to TRBJ1-5. This CDR3 comprises 16 residues. Germline V gene data show CDR1 as MNHEY and CDR2 as SMNVEV (reference sequence). The CDR3 here is CASSPLRVLIHQPQHF.

V is TRBV5-5 and J is TRBJ1-4. CDR3 length: 14 amino acids. Germline V lookup: CDR1 SGHKS, CDR2 YYEKEE (reference sequence). CDR3 sequence reads: CASSSGATNEKLFF. The full variable domain, completed using reference TRBV5-5 and TRBJ1-4, is DAGVTQSPTHLIKTRGQQVTLRCSPISGHKSVSWYQQVLGQGPQFIFQYYEKEERGRGNFPDRFSARQFPNYSSELNVNALLLGDSALYLCASSSGATNEKLFFGSGTQLSVL.

The chain uses TRBV28 and TRBJ2-7; TCRdb's D gene call, TRBD1, goes unchecked for lack of DNA. CDR3 length equals 16 residues. CDR1 MDHEN and CDR2 SYDVKM come from the germline V gene. The CDR3 loop is CASSLSGTLRIYEQYF.

The chain carries TRBV12-3 or TRBV12-4 and TRBJ2-2. This CDR3 contains 11 residues. CDR3 amino acids: CASSRAEELFF.

The rearrangement joins TRBV12-3 or TRBV12-4 to TRBJ2-2; there is no DNA to check the TCRdb D call of TRBD1. The CDR3 totals 15 residues. The CDR3 sequence: CASSDDRGQTGELFF.

V usage is TRBV7-8 and J usage is TRBJ2-7; TCRdb's D call of TRBD1 is untestable without DNA. CDR3 length equals 19 residues. Looked up from germline, CDR1 is SGHVS and CDR2 is FQNEAQ. The CDR3 loop is CASSLARSGQGTRFYEQYF. The whole variable domain, remainder taken from reference TRBV7-8 and TRBJ2-7, is GAGVSQSPRYKVAKRGQDVALRCDPISGHVSLFWYQQALGQGPEFLTYFQNEAQLDKSGLPSDRFFAERPEGSVSTLKIQRTQQEDSAVYLCASSLARSGQGTRFYEQYFGPGTRLTVT.

The chain employs TRBV5-1 and TRBJ2-1; lacking DNA, the TRBD1 call made by TCRdb goes unchecked. Germline lookup yields CDR1 SGHRS and CDR2 YFSETQ. There are 15 residues in the CDR3. The CDR3 sequence is CASSSAGQTFNEQFF.

The chain uses TRBV30 and TRBJ2-3; absent DNA, TCRdb's TRBD2 call cannot be checked. This CDR3 is 12 amino acids long. Germline CDR1 GTSNPN, CDR2 SVGIG (reference sequence). The chain's CDR3 is CAWGGGGDTQYF.

The CDR3 loop is CSAQKAGVNEKLFF. V gene TRBV20-1 combines with J gene TRBJ1-4; TCRdb lists TRBD1, though no DNA is available to test this call. The CDR3 sequence is 14 residues long. Germline-derived CDR1 and CDR2 are DFQATT and SNEGSKA (reference sequence).

The chain recombines TRBV18 with TRBJ1-1; the TRBD1 assignment by TCRdb is unverifiable without DNA. Germline V lookup: CDR1 KGHSH, CDR2 LQKENI. The CDR3 is 14 amino acids. This CDR3 is CASSPPRVNTEAFF.

J is TRBJ1-5 and V is TRBV28; TCRdb reports TRBD1, a call that lacks DNA to check it against. This CDR3 contains 16 residues. Germline V gene data show CDR1 as MDHEN and CDR2 as SYDVKM. CDR3 in amino acids: CASSSPGTGGIQPQHF.